A selection of T cell receptor beta chains follows, all from one sample in a study of control samples from healthy donors and cancer patients. The method was immunoSEQ multiplex PCR; TCRdb's version includes in-frame clones alone and lacks a portion of them. The sample shows 150,000 to 200,000 clones, just over 90% of them seen only once. Sequencing was carried out using blood. These receptors all come from a man aged 30 to 39 in good health. Both conserved end residues are part of each CDR3. The order of the fields is D gene, V gene, clone size, J gene, CDR3 DNA, CDR3 protein. The D gene is left open where the match is weak. Clone size, where shown, is once, few, many, or a class for clones that have expanded.

D: TRBD1; V: TRBV19; size: NA; J: TRBJ2-3; DNA: TGTGCCAGTAGTATGACAGGGGTTGGCACAGATACGCAGTATTTT; CDR3: CASSMTGVGTDTQYF
D: NA; V: TRBV19; size: NA; J: TRBJ2-7; DNA: TGTGCCAGTAGTGAAGGACAGCGCCGGGGCTACGAGCAGTACTTC; CDR3: CASSEGQRRGYEQYF
D: NA; V: TRBV30; size: NA; J: TRBJ2-1; DNA: TGTGCCTGGAGTACCGACACACGATCCTACAATGAGCAGTTCTTC; CDR3: CAWSTDTRSYNEQFF
D: TRBD1; V: TRBV6-1; size: NA; J: TRBJ1-1; DNA: TGTGCCAGCAGTGAAGCGGGACAGGATCTCAGGAACACTGAAGCTTTCTTT; CDR3: CASSEAGQDLRNTEAFF
D: TRBD2; V: TRBV6-2/TRBV6-3; size: NA; J: TRBJ2-4; DNA: TGTGCCAGCAGTTACGGGGGGGAGGTAAACATTCAGTACTTC; CDR3: CASSYGGEVNIQYF
D: NA; V: TRBV19; size: NA; J: TRBJ1-1; DNA: TGTGCCAGTAGTATCGGCGGGGGGCGCGCCCCCACTGAAGCTTTCTTT; CDR3: CASSIGGGRAPTEAFF
D: NA; V: TRBV6-1; size: NA; J: TRBJ1-1; DNA: TGTGCCAGCAGTGAAGGAAACACTGAAGCTTTCTTT; CDR3: CASSEGNTEAFF
D: NA; V: TRBV19; size: NA; J: TRBJ1-1; DNA: TGTGCCAGTAGTAGTCTACTGCAGGGGACCACTGAAGCTTTCTTT; CDR3: CASSSLLQGTTEAFF
D: NA; V: TRBV13; size: NA; J: TRBJ2-7; DNA: TGTGCCAGCAGCTTAGGGGACAGCTACGAGCAGTACTTC; CDR3: CASSLGDSYEQYF
D: TRBD1; V: TRBV5-1; size: NA; J: TRBJ2-7; DNA: TGCGCCAGCAGCTTGGGGCCAGGGGGCGGCGAGCAGTACTTC; CDR3: CASSLGPGGGEQYF
D: TRBD1; V: TRBV28; size: NA; J: TRBJ1-6; DNA: TGTGCCAGCAGGCCCGGGACAGGGGGATCACCCCTCCACTTT; CDR3: CASRPGTGGSPLHF
D: TRBD2; V: TRBV10-3; size: NA; J: TRBJ2-7; DNA: TGTGCCATCAGTGAGTCGAAAGGGACTACCAACCCCCTGGGGGAGCAGTACTTC; CDR3: CAISESKGTTNPLGEQYF
D: NA; V: TRBV10-3; size: NA; J: TRBJ1-1; DNA: TGTGCCATCAGGGAGGAAGGGGGGGTCAGGGAAGCTTTCTTT; CDR3: CAIREEGGVREAFF
D: NA; V: TRBV5-1; size: NA; J: TRBJ1-3; DNA: TGCGCCAGCAGCAGCGGAAACACCATATATTTT; CDR3: CASSSGNTIYF
D: TRBD1; V: TRBV5-1; size: NA; J: TRBJ1-1; DNA: TGCGCCAGCCGGGACAGGAACAGGGGGAATCAGAACACTGAAGCTTTCTTT; CDR3: CASRDRNRGNQNTEAFF
D: TRBD1; V: TRBV10-3; size: NA; J: TRBJ2-2; DNA: TGTGCCATCAGTGAGTCTTTCCGGACAGGGAGCGGGGAGCTGTTTTTT; CDR3: CAISESFRTGSGELFF
D: NA; V: TRBV3-1/TRBV3-2; size: NA; J: TRBJ2-5; DNA: TGTGCCAGCGGTGAGACCCAGTACTTC; CDR3: CASGETQYF
D: TRBD2; V: TRBV5-1; size: NA; J: TRBJ2-5; DNA: TGCGCCAGCAGCTTGGGCATTGGCGGGAGGGCCCAAGAGACCCAGTACTTC; CDR3: CASSLGIGGRAQETQYF
D: NA; V: TRBV5-4; size: NA; J: TRBJ1-5; DNA: TGTGCCAGCAGCGTAGGCGGAACCTCTAGCAATCAGCCCCAGCATTTT; CDR3: CASSVGGTSSNQPQHF
D: NA; V: TRBV5-4; size: NA; J: TRBJ1-3; DNA: TGTGCCAGCAGCTTGACGGGGAGCTCTGGAAACACCATATATTTT; CDR3: CASSLTGSSGNTIYF
D: NA; V: TRBV19; size: NA; J: TRBJ2-6; DNA: TGTGCCAGTAGTATAGGCTCGGTCTCTGGGGCCAACGTCCTGACTTTC; CDR3: CASSIGSVSGANVLTF
D: NA; V: TRBV29-1; size: NA; J: TRBJ2-7; DNA: TGCAGCGTGGGACATGCCTACGAGCAGTACTTC; CDR3: CSVGHAYEQYF
D: TRBD1; V: TRBV7-2; size: NA; J: TRBJ1-5; DNA: TGTGCCAGCAGCTTAGGGTCAGGGGGCCAGCCCCAGCATTTT; CDR3: CASSLGSGGQPQHF
D: NA; V: TRBV7-9; size: NA; J: TRBJ2-6; DNA: TGTGCCAGCAGCTCTACTCAGGGACCAGGGGCCAACGTCCTGACTTTC; CDR3: CASSSTQGPGANVLTF
D: NA; V: TRBV12-3/TRBV12-4; size: NA; J: TRBJ1-2; DNA: TGTGCCAGCAGTGTTGGTGGGGCTTATGGCTACACCTTC; CDR3: CASSVGGAYGYTF
D: NA; V: TRBV7-2; size: NA; J: TRBJ2-3; DNA: TGTGCCAGCAGCTTATGGAAAATGACAGATACGCAGTATTTT; CDR3: CASSLWKMTDTQYF
D: TRBD1; V: TRBV28; size: NA; J: TRBJ1-1; DNA: TGTGCCAGCAGTGGACGGACAGGTACCACTGAAGCTTTCTTT; CDR3: CASSGRTGTTEAFF
D: NA; V: TRBV18; size: once; J: TRBJ1-5; DNA: TGTGCCAGCTCACCACAGGAGCATAGCAATCAGCCCCAGCATTTT; CDR3: CASSPQEHSNQPQHF
D: NA; V: TRBV28; size: NA; J: TRBJ1-3; DNA: TGTGCCAGCAGCCGAAAATACAGGGAGGCTGGAAACACCATATATTTT; CDR3: CASSRKYREAGNTIYF
D: TRBD2; V: TRBV20-1; size: NA; J: TRBJ2-7; DNA: TGCAGTGCTAGTACGCTAGCGGCGGTAGCCTACGAGCAGTACTTC; CDR3: CSASTLAAVAYEQYF
D: NA; V: TRBV30; size: NA; J: TRBJ2-1; DNA: TGTGCCTGGAGTGTAGACAGCCACAATGAGCAGTTCTTC; CDR3: CAWSVDSHNEQFF
D: NA; V: TRBV2; size: once; J: TRBJ1-2; DNA: TGTGCCAGCGAAACTAACTATGGCTACACCTTC; CDR3: CASETNYGYTF
D: NA; V: TRBV30; size: NA; J: TRBJ1-1; DNA: TGTGCCTGGACTTCTCGGAGGCTATCATCGGAAGCTTTCTTT; CDR3: CAWTSRRLSSEAFF
D: TRBD2; V: TRBV5-4; size: NA; J: TRBJ2-5; DNA: TGTGCCAGCAGCCCCCCTAGCGGGGGGTCCAGAGAGACCCAGTACTTC; CDR3: CASSPPSGGSRETQYF
D: TRBD1; V: TRBV5-4; size: once; J: TRBJ2-2; DNA: TGTGCCAGCAGCCGAGACAGGGCGAACACCGGGGAGCTGTTTTTT; CDR3: CASSRDRANTGELFF
D: TRBD1; V: TRBV27; size: NA; J: TRBJ2-5; DNA: TGTGCCAGCAGTTTAGCGGGACAGGGGATTAAGACCCAGTACTTC; CDR3: CASSLAGQGIKTQYF
D: NA; V: TRBV30; size: NA; J: TRBJ2-1; DNA: TGTGCCTGGAGTGTACCCCAAGGGAGGAGCTCCTACAATGAGCAGTTCTTC; CDR3: CAWSVPQGRSSYNEQFF
D: NA; V: TRBV5-1; size: NA; J: TRBJ1-3; DNA: TGCGCCAGCAGCTTGGCTGGGGGGGTCGCTGGAAACACCATATATTTT; CDR3: CASSLAGGVAGNTIYF
D: NA; V: TRBV4-2; size: NA; J: TRBJ2-1; DNA: TGTGCCAGCAGCCAAGAGGTAATAGGCTATGAGCAGTTCTTC; CDR3: CASSQEVIGYEQFF
D: TRBD1; V: TRBV19; size: NA; J: TRBJ1-1; DNA: TGTGCCAGTATCCCGGGACAGGGTGAGACTGAAGCTTTCTTT; CDR3: CASIPGQGETEAFF
D: TRBD1; V: TRBV5-1; size: NA; J: TRBJ2-7; DNA: TGCGCCAGCAGCTTCGCGCCACAGGGGAGTTTCTACGAGCAGTACTTC; CDR3: CASSFAPQGSFYEQYF
D: TRBD1; V: TRBV19; size: NA; J: TRBJ1-1; DNA: TGTGCCAGCAGGTCGTCTGGGACAGGGAATCCTGAAGCTTTCTTT; CDR3: CASRSSGTGNPEAFF
D: NA; V: TRBV7-9; size: NA; J: TRBJ1-6; DNA: TGTGCCAGCAACTGGAATAATTCACCCCTCCACTTT; CDR3: CASNWNNSPLHF
D: TRBD1; V: TRBV10-3; size: NA; J: TRBJ2-2; DNA: TGTGCCATCCTCGGGACAGGGAAAAGCGGGGAGCTGTTTTTT; CDR3: CAILGTGKSGELFF
D: NA; V: TRBV7-3; size: NA; J: TRBJ1-1; DNA: TGTGCCAGCAGCTTCTGGGTGAACACTGAAGCTTTCTTT; CDR3: CASSFWVNTEAFF
D: NA; V: TRBV5-1; size: once; J: TRBJ2-1; DNA: TGCGCCAGCAGCTTGTTTCGGGAAAATGAGCAGTTCTTC; CDR3: CASSLFRENEQFF
D: NA; V: TRBV7-8; size: NA; J: TRBJ1-4; DNA: TGTGCCAGCAGCTTAGGGACAGTAAATGAAAAACTGTTTTTT; CDR3: CASSLGTVNEKLFF
D: TRBD1; V: TRBV2; size: NA; J: TRBJ1-1; DNA: TGTGCCAGCCAACCACAGGGGTTGAACACTGAAGCTTTCTTT; CDR3: CASQPQGLNTEAFF
D: NA; V: TRBV9; size: NA; J: TRBJ2-5; DNA: TGTGCCAGCAGCCAGTCGGCCAGGGCAGAGACCCAGTACTTC; CDR3: CASSQSARAETQYF
D: NA; V: TRBV28; size: once; J: TRBJ1-5; DNA: TGTGCCAGCAGTTTTAGGAATAGCAATCAGCCCCAGCATTTT; CDR3: CASSFRNSNQPQHF
D: NA; V: TRBV15; size: NA; J: TRBJ2-3; DNA: TGTGCCACCAGCAGAGATGGCCTCTCAGATACGCAGTATTTT; CDR3: CATSRDGLSDTQYF
D: NA; V: TRBV9; size: NA; J: TRBJ1-2; DNA: TGTGCCAGCAGCGTAGGAGTGGGGGGGGCGGGCTATGGCTACACCTTC; CDR3: CASSVGVGGAGYGYTF
D: TRBD1; V: TRBV18; size: NA; J: TRBJ2-7; DNA: TGTGCCAGCTCACCACCGTCCGGGACAGCCTCCTACGAGCAGTACTTC; CDR3: CASSPPSGTASYEQYF
D: NA; V: TRBV11-2; size: NA; J: TRBJ1-3; DNA: TGTGCCAGCAGCCCGGGGGGAAATAGGCACACCATATATTTT; CDR3: CASSPGGNRHTIYF
D: TRBD1; V: TRBV6-2/TRBV6-3; size: NA; J: TRBJ2-7; DNA: TGTGCCAGCAGTCGAGGGGACAGAAGGATCCCATACGAGCAGTACTTC; CDR3: CASSRGDRRIPYEQYF